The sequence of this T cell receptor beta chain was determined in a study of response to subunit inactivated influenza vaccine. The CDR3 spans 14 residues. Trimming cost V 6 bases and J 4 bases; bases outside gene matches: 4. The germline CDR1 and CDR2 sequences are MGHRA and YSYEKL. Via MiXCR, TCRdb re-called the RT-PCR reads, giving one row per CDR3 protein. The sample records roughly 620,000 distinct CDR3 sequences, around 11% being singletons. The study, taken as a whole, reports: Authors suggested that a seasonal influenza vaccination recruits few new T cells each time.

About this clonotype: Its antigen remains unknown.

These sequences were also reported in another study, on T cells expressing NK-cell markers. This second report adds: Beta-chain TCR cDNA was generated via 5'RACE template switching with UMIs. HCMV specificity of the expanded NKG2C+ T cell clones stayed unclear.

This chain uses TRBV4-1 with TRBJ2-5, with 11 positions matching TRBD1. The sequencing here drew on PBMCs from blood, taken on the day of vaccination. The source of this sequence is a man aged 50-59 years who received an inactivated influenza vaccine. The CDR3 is CASSRTGGLETQYF. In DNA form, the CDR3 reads TGCGCCAGCAGTCGGACAGGGGGCTTAGAGACCCAGTACTTC.